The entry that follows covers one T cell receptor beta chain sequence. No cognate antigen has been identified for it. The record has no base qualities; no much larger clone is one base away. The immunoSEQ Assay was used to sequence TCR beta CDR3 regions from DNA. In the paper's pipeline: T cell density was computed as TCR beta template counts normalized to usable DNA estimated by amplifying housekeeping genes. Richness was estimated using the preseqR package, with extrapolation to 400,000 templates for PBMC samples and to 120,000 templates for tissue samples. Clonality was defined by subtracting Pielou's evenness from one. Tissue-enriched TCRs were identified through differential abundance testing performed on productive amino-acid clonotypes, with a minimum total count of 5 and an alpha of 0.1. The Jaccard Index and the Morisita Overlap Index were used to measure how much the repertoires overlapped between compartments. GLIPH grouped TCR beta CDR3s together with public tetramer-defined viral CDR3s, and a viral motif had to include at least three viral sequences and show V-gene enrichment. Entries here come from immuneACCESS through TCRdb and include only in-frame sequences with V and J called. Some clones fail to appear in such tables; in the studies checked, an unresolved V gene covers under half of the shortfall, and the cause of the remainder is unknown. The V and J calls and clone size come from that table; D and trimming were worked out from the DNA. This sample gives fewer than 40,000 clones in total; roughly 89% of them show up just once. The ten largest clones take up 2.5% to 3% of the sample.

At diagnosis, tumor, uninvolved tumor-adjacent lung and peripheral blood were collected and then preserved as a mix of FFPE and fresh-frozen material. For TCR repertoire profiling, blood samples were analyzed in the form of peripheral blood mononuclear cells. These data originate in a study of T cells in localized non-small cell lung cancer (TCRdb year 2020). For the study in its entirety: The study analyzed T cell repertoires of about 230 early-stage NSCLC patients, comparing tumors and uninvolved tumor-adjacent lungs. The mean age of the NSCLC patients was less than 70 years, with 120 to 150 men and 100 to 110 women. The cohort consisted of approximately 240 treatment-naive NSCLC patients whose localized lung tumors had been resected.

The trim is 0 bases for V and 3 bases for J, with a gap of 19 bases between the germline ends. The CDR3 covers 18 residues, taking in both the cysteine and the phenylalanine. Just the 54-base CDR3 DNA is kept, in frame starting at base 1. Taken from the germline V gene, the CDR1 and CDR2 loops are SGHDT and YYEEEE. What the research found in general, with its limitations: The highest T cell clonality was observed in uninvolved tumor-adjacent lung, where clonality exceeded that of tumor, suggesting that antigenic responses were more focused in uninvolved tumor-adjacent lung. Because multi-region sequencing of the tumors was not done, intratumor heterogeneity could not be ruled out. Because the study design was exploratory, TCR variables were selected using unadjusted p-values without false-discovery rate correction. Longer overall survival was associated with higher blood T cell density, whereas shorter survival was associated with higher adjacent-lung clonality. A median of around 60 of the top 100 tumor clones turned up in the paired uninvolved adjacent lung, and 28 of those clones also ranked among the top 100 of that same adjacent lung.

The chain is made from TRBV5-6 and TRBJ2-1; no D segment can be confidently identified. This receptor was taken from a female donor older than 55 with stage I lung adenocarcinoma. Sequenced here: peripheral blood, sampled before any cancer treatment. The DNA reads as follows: TGTGCCAGCAGCTTGGCCGGTATTTCCCAGGCGGACTACAATGAGCAGTTCTTC. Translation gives CASSLAGISQADYNEQFF. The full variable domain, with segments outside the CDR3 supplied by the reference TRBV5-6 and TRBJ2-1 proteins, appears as DAGVTQSPTHLIKTRGQQVTLRCSPKSGHDTVSWYQQALGQGPQFIFQYYEEEERQRGNFPDRFSGHQFPNYSSELNVNALLLGDSALYLCASSLAGISQADYNEQFFGPGTRLTVL.